The next 32 T cell receptor beta chains were all read from a single sample in a study of cytomegalovirus exposure and HLA in healthy donors. PCR primers comprised 60 Vbeta and 13 Jbeta primers. Method: immunoSEQ multiplex PCR; TCRdb's copy keeps in-frame clones and lacks some. The data show some 120,000 clones, less than 85% seen once. Material: PBMCs. Receptor source: a man aged 25 to 40 in good health and CMV-seronegative.

The chain combines TRBV19 with TRBJ2-7; TRBD2 agrees at 8 bases. Germline V lookup: CDR1 LNHDA, CDR2 SQIVND (reference sequence). This CDR3 region has 15 residues. Trimming at V came to 6 bases and at J to 2 bases, leaving 9 bases not matched to a gene. The CDR3 DNA follows: TGTGCCAGTAGATTAAGCGGGAGCTTGCCCTACGAGCAGTACTTC. The encoded protein is CASRLSGSLPYEQYF.

This clone was found a few times. The chain uses TRBV5-6 and TRBJ2-3; no reliable D call. Between the trimmed V and J ends, which lost 0 bases and 6 bases, there was a span of 5 bases. Germline assignment: CDR1 SGHDT and CDR2 YYEEEE. This CDR3 comprises 12 residues. The CDR3 bases are TGTGCCAGCAGCTTGGCCGGGGATACGCAGTATTTT. Its protein is CASSLAGDTQYF.

This chain joins TRBV30 and TRBJ2-1, with a weak D call TRBD1 (6 bases). The CDR3 is 14 residues long. Germline V CDR1 and CDR2: GTSNPN, SVGIG (reference sequence). V was clipped by 5 bases and J by 0 bases, with 11 bases between them. Here the CDR3 DNA reads TGTGCCTGGCGACAGGCCGACTCCTACAATGAGCAGTTCTTC. Encoded protein: CAWRQADSYNEQFF.

For the CDR3, the DNA is TGTGCCTGGATGCTAAACTCTGGAAACACCATATATTTT. It translates to CAWMLNSGNTIYF. V and J are TRBV30 and TRBJ1-3; D is unclear. Trimming took off 4 bases at V and 0 bases at J, with 7 bases between the two ends. CDR1 and CDR2 from the germline V gene are GTSNPN and SVGIG (reference sequence). The CDR3 length is 13 residues.

The J gene is TRBJ2-3, the V gene TRBV19; TRBD1 is a possible D gene (7 bases). This CDR3 region has 15 residues. Germline loops: CDR1 LNHDA, CDR2 SQIVND (reference sequence). The V and J ends lost 3 bases and 6 bases respectively, with 16 bases between them. Here the CDR3 DNA reads TGTGCCAGTAGTATGGGGGGACAGCGCAAGGATACGCAGTATTTT. Protein sequence: CASSMGGQRKDTQYF. The whole variable domain, filled in from reference TRBV19 and TRBJ2-3, reads DGGITQSPKYLFRKEGQNVTLSCEQNLNHDAMYWYRQDPGQGLRLIYYSQIVNDFQKGDIAEGYSVSREKKESFPLTVTSAQKNPTAFYLCASSMGGQRKDTQYFGPGTRLTVL.

With respect to this clone: The junction differs from germline at one of its ends, possibly a read error. The genes are TRBV12-5 and TRBJ2-6; perhaps TRBD1 as D (6 bases). The CDR3 sequence is 24 residues long. Germline V gives CDR1 LGHNT, CDR2 FRNRAP. The CDR3 loop reads CASGLVQSVGGWYPSVSWANVLTF. CDR3 nucleotides: TGTGCTAGTGGTTTGGTACAATCCGTTGGGGGCTGGTACCCTAGTGTCTCTTGGGCCAACGTCCTGACTTTC.

The chain is built from TRBV6-1 and TRBJ2-5, with 7 bases fitting TRBD2. V lost 8 bases, J lost 1 base, and 4 bases stayed unmatched. CDR1 and CDR2 from the germline V gene are MNHNS and SASEGT. This CDR3 is 13 amino acids long. The CDR3 sequence: CASETSRQETQYF. DNA for the CDR3: TGTGCCAGCGAGACTAGCCGCCAAGAGACCCAGTACTTC.

CDR3 region: CASIGTKETQYF. As DNA, the CDR3 is TGTGCCAGCATAGGGACTAAAGAGACCCAGTACTTC. The chain is built from TRBV28 and TRBJ2-5; 7 bases are a match to TRBD2. V dropped 7 bases and J dropped 3; count of bases not matched to a gene: 2. This CDR3 region has 12 residues. CDR1 MDHEN and CDR2 SYDVKM come from the germline V gene.

The chain recombines TRBV29-1 with TRBJ1-1, with a tentative D call TRBD1 (6 bases). The CDR3 contains 13 residues. V was pared by 4 bases and J by 3 bases, with 12 bases between. Germline CDR1 is SQVTM and CDR2 is ANQGSEA. In nucleotides, the CDR3 is TGCAGCGTTGTTCGGGGGGGCTACACTGAAGCTTTCTTT. It translates to CSVVRGGYTEAFF.

The chain links TRBV29-1 to TRBJ1-2; possibly TRBD1 for D (6 bases). This CDR3 is 14 amino acids long. Germline V gives CDR1 SQVTM, CDR2 ANQGSEA. Trimming took off 8 bases at V and 7 bases at J, with 23 bases between the two ends. CDR3 DNA: TGCAGCCAAAGGGGGTTAGGCAGCCGGGGTGGCTACACCTTC. Encoded protein: CSQRGLGSRGGYTF.

This clone was observed a handful of times. This chain connects TRBV5-4 to TRBJ2-1; perhaps TRBD1 as D (6 bases). There are 17 residues in the CDR3. Germline values: CDR1 SGHNT, CDR2 YYREEE (reference sequence). V shed 0 bases and J shed 2 bases, with 15 bases lying between them. CDR3 region: CASSLAWGRGTYNEQFF. As DNA, the CDR3 is TGTGCCAGCAGCTTGGCTTGGGGCAGGGGAACCTACAATGAGCAGTTCTTC.

This chain connects TRBV30 to TRBJ2-3; D possibly corresponds to TRBD1 (5 bases). CDR1 is GTSNPN and CDR2 is SVGIG in the germline V gene (reference sequence). V was cut by 2 bases and J by 3 bases, with 12 bases left in between. The CDR3 is made up of 14 amino acids. CDR3 in amino acids: CAWSFTAGTDTQYF. CDR3 nucleotides: TGTGCCTGGAGTTTCACGGCAGGGACAGATACGCAGTATTTT.

The chain links TRBV6-6 to TRBJ1-4, with D perhaps matching TRBD1 (5 bases). V was shortened by 6 bases and J by 10 bases, with 21 bases between the two germline ends. The CDR3 length is 15 residues. CDR1 and CDR2 (germline): MNHNY, SVGAGI (reference sequence). The CDR3, as DNA: TGTGCCAGCAGAGGTCCGAGACAGCGCCTCGGAAAACTGTTTTTT. Residues: CASRGPRQRLGKLFF.

The J gene is TRBJ1-1, the V gene TRBV19; 10 bases fit TRBD1. In germline, CDR1 is LNHDA, CDR2 SQIVND (reference sequence). The CDR3 has 15 residues. Trimming at V came to 6 bases and at J to 1 base, leaving 5 bases not matched to a gene. CDR3 region: CASRIGDRGNTEAFF. The DNA of the CDR3 is TGTGCCAGTAGGATTGGGGACAGGGGGAACACTGAAGCTTTCTTT. The whole variable domain, filled in from reference TRBV19 and TRBJ1-1, reads DGGITQSPKYLFRKEGQNVTLSCEQNLNHDAMYWYRQDPGQGLRLIYYSQIVNDFQKGDIAEGYSVSREKKESFPLTVTSAQKNPTAFYLCASRIGDRGNTEAFFGQGTRLTVV.

This clone was detected a few times. The rearrangement uses TRBV13 and TRBJ1-2; D may be TRBD1 (6 bases). Germline V gives CDR1 PRHDT, CDR2 FYEKMQ (reference sequence). The V and J ends lost 0 bases and 4 bases respectively, with 15 bases between them. This CDR3 spans 16 amino acids. The CDR3 spells CASSLGRGRLGYGYTF. CDR3 nucleotide sequence: TGTGCCAGCAGCTTAGGGCGGGGGCGTTTAGGCTATGGCTACACCTTC.

The chain has TRBV18 and TRBJ1-4; the D is unclear. Germline V gene sequence: CDR1 KGHSH, CDR2 LQKENI. The V gene lost 2 bases and the J gene lost 0 bases, with 13 bases spanning the gap. This CDR3 contains 17 residues. The CDR3 region is CASSPLAGIATNEKLFF. The CDR3 region has the DNA TGTGCCAGCTCACCATTGGCAGGCATTGCAACTAATGAAAAACTGTTTTTT.

The V gene is TRBV7-9, the J gene TRBJ2-1; TRBD1 aligns across 8 bases. V lost 3 bases to trimming and J lost 7 bases; unmatched junction nucleotides: 11. CDR1 is SEHNR and CDR2 is FQNEAQ in the germline V gene (reference sequence). The CDR3 totals 16 residues. The CDR3 sequence: CASSFAKGQGANEQFF. In DNA form, the CDR3 reads TGTGCCAGCAGCTTTGCCAAAGGACAGGGTGCAAATGAGCAGTTCTTC. The complete variable domain, with remaining parts taken from reference TRBV7-9 and TRBJ2-1, reads DTGVSQNPRHKITKRGQNVTFRCDPISEHNRLYWYRQTLGQGPEFLTYFQNEAQLEKSRLLSDRFSAERPKGSFSTLEIQRTEQGDSAMYLCASSFAKGQGANEQFFGPGTRLTVL.

This chain links TRBV29-1 with TRBJ2-1; 13 bases are shared with TRBD2. This CDR3 is 17 amino acids long. J lost 4 bases, V lost 7 bases, and 13 bases had no gene match. Germline V gene data show CDR1 as SQVTM and CDR2 as ANQGSEA. As DNA, the CDR3 is TGCAGCGGATCGGGACTAGCGGGGACCGCCCGTTACAATGAGCAGTTCTTC. Protein product: CSGSGLAGTARYNEQFF.

The chain is built from TRBV29-1 and TRBJ1-3; no clear D gene. CDR1 SQVTM and CDR2 ANQGSEA come from the germline V gene. V was shortened by 4 bases and J by 0 bases, with 7 bases between the two germline ends. CDR3 size: 13 residues. The CDR3 loop is CSVVPFSGNTIYF. For the CDR3, the DNA is TGCAGCGTTGTCCCTTTCTCTGGAAACACCATATATTTT.

There are a few counts of this clone. The rearrangement joins TRBV27 to TRBJ2-2, with D perhaps matching TRBD1 (6 bases). V lost 3 bases to trimming and J lost 7 bases, with 12 bases between them. This CDR3 spans 14 amino acids. Germline assignment: CDR1 MNHEY and CDR2 SMNVEV (reference sequence). Here the CDR3 DNA reads TGTGCCAGCAGTTTGGGTCAGGGGTACGGGGAGCTGTTTTTT. Translating gives CASSLGQGYGELFF.

This clone was observed a few times. The rearrangement links TRBV29-1 to TRBJ2-1; TRBD1 aligns across 9 bases. Unmatched junction bases numbered 11, after V lost 4 bases and J lost 10 bases. The CDR3 length is 14 residues. Germline CDR1 and CDR2: SQVTM and ANQGSEA. In DNA, the CDR3 is TGCAGCGTTGGCACCGGGACAGGGTTGACGGAGCAGTTCTTC. Its translation is CSVGTGTGLTEQFF.

This clone was seen a handful of times. The V call is TRBV28, the J call TRBJ2-7; the match to TRBD2 covers 9 bases. The J segment lost 2 bases and the V segment lost 3 bases, leaving 8 bases of the junction unmatched. CDR3 size: 16 residues. Germline assignment: CDR1 MDHEN and CDR2 SYDVKM. The CDR3 DNA reads as TGTGCCAGCAGTTTTAGTCTAGCGGGACTAACCTACGAGCAGTACTTC. Its protein product is CASSFSLAGLTYEQYF.

In this sample, this clone turned up once. The chain has TRBV5-4 and TRBJ1-1; D call uncertain. The CDR3 sequence is 14 residues long. Germline V CDR1 and CDR2: SGHNT, YYREEE (reference sequence). V was clipped by 0 bases and J by 0 bases, with 6 bases between them. The CDR3 coding sequence is TGTGCCAGCAGCTTGGACTTCATGAACACTGAAGCTTTCTTT. Amino acid sequence: CASSLDFMNTEAFF.

The chain links TRBV28 to TRBJ2-7; D gene ambiguous. The CDR3 is made up of 14 amino acids. Deletions cut 6 bases from V and 0 bases from J, with 12 bases between. In germline, CDR1 is MDHEN, CDR2 SYDVKM. The CDR3 nucleotides are TGTGCCAGCAGCTTTAGACACTTCTCCTACGAGCAGTACTTC. Translated, it gives CASSFRHFSYEQYF.

This clone has a handful of counts. V usage is TRBV6-5 and J usage is TRBJ1-1; perhaps TRBD1 as D (5 bases). The CDR3 runs 15 residues. V was clipped by 2 bases and J by 4 bases, with 14 bases between them. Looked up from germline, CDR1 is MNHEY and CDR2 is SVGAGI. In DNA, the CDR3 is TGTGCCAGCAGTTACGACAGAAGAATATCCACTGAAGCTTTCTTT. As protein: CASSYDRRISTEAFF.

V and J are TRBV7-9 and TRBJ1-5, with D perhaps TRBD1 (5 bases). Trimming took off 3 bases at V and 7 bases at J, with 7 bases between the two ends. Germline CDR1 SEHNR, CDR2 FQNEAQ (reference sequence). This CDR3 region has 12 residues. As DNA, the CDR3 is TGTGCCAGCAGCTTCCAGGGACAGCCCCAGCATTTT. Residues: CASSFQGQPQHF.

The rearrangement joins TRBV30 to TRBJ1-2; 10 nucleotides agree with TRBD1. The CDR3 contains 13 residues. Germline CDR1 is GTSNPN and CDR2 is SVGIG (reference sequence). V trimming: 1 base; J trimming: 8 bases; junction bases outside the gene matches: 4. The CDR3 sequence is CAWSAWDRGGYTF. CDR3 coding DNA: TGTGCCTGGAGTGCATGGGACAGGGGAGGCTACACCTTC.

The chain uses TRBV29-1 and TRBJ2-5; 7 bases are a match to TRBD1. Trimming took 7 bases from V and 5 from J; bases not matched to a gene: 31. Germline lookup yields CDR1 SQVTM and CDR2 ANQGSEA. The CDR3 has 20 residues. CDR3 in DNA: TGCAGCGCTGCACGCCCGGGACAGCCCACAAGCCTCCTAGGTGGGGAGACCCAGTACTTC. It is translated as CSAARPGQPTSLLGGETQYF.

The CDR3 protein is CASSLLGTSGNNEQFF. The CDR3 region has the DNA TGTGCCAGCAGCCTTCTCGGGACTAGCGGGAACAATGAGCAGTTCTTC. The rearrangement uses TRBV5-4 and TRBJ2-1; 13 positions agree with TRBD2. There are 16 residues in the CDR3. The germline V gene encodes CDR1 SGHNT and CDR2 YYREEE (reference sequence). V lost 4 bases to trimming and J lost 5 bases; unmatched junction nucleotides: 6.

This clone was recorded once. The V call is TRBV5-1, the J call TRBJ2-5, with D perhaps TRBD1 (5 bases). Between the trimmed V and J ends, which lost 0 bases and 1 base, there was a span of 13 bases. Germline assignment: CDR1 SGHRS and CDR2 YFSETQ. The CDR3 has 16 amino acids. Here the CDR3 DNA reads TGCGCCAGCAGCTTGGCCTGGGGCAGGGCCCAAGAGACCCAGTACTTC. Amino acids: CASSLAWGRAQETQYF.

The chain carries TRBV10-1 and TRBJ2-7; TRBD1 aligns across 7 bases. CDR1 and CDR2 from the germline V gene are WNHNN and SYGVQD (reference sequence). J lost 5 bases, V lost 5 bases, and 9 bases had no gene match. The CDR3 is 14 residues long. The CDR3 loop is CASSRGGAADEQYF. The CDR3, as DNA: TGCGCCAGCAGTCGAGGGGGCGCGGCGGACGAGCAGTACTTC.

The V call is TRBV5-6, the J call TRBJ2-7, with 11 bases lining up with TRBD2. The V gene end was trimmed by 2 bases and the J gene end by 3 bases; junction bases not matched to a gene: 4. The germline V gene has CDR1 SGHDT and CDR2 YYEEEE. CDR3 length: 15 amino acids. The CDR3 region is CASSFSGRANYEQYF. CDR3 DNA: TGTGCCAGCAGCTTTAGCGGGAGGGCCAACTACGAGCAGTACTTC.